The present T cell receptor beta chain was sequenced within a study of OX40 agonist ivuxolimab in advanced cancers. Germline V CDR1 and CDR2: MNHEY, SVGAGI. The ends were cut back, 4 bases at V and 4 bases at J, with 17 bases in the middle. The CDR3 extends over 16 amino acids. The assay was immunoSEQ multiplex PCR, and TCRdb's table has in-frame clones only and misses some. The sample has over 15,000 clones, 80% to 95% seen once. The TCR was taken from an adult with an advanced solid tumor such as melanoma, head and neck, liver or kidney cancer. The source was CD4+ or CD8+ T cells sorted from blood, collected in a trial of the OX40 agonist ivuxolimab. The chain joins TRBV6-5 to TRBJ2-1, with D maybe TRBD1 (6 bases). The CDR3 sequence is CASSSQDSSIYNEQFF. In DNA, the CDR3 is TGTGCCAGCAGTTCCCAGGACAGTTCTATATACAATGAGCAGTTCTTC.